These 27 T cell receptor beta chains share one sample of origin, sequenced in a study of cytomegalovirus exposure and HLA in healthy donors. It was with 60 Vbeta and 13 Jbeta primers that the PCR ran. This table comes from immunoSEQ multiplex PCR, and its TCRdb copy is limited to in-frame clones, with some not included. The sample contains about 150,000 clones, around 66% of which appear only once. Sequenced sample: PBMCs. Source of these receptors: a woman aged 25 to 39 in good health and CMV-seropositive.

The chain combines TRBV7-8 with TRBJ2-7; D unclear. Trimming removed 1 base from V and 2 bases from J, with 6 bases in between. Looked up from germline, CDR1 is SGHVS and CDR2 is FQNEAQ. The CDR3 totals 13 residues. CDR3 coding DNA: TGTGCCAGCAGCTTAGGGAGCGCCTACGAGCAGTACTTC. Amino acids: CASSLGSAYEQYF.

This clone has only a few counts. CDR3 region: CASSLGQGRATGELFF. CDR3 DNA: TGCGCCAGCAGCTTGGGACAGGGAAGAGCCACCGGGGAGCTGTTTTTT. The rearrangement joins TRBV5-1 to TRBJ2-2; TRBD1 agrees at 7 bases. This CDR3 contains 16 residues. V shed 0 bases and J 4 bases; nucleotides not matched to a gene: 6. The germline gives CDR1 SGHRS, CDR2 YFSETQ. Drawing the rest from reference TRBV5-1 and TRBJ2-2, the complete variable domain is KAGVTQTPRYLIKTRGQQVTLSCSPISGHRSVSWYQQTPGQGLQFLFEYFSETQRNKGNFPGRFSGRQFSNSRSEMNVSTLELGDSALYLCASSLGQGRATGELFFGEGSRLTVL.

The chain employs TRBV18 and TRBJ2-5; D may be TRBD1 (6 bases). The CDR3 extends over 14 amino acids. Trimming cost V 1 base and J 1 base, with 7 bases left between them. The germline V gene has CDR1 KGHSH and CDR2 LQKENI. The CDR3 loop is CASSPRTAQETQYF. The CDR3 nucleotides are TGTGCCAGCTCACCACGGACAGCCCAAGAGACCCAGTACTTC. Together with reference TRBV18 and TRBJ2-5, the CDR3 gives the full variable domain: NAGVMQNPRHLVRRRGQEARLRCSPMKGHSHVYWYRQLPEEGLKFMVYLQKENIIDESGMPKERFSAEFPKEGPSILRIQQVVRGDSAAYFCASSPRTAQETQYFGPGTRLLVL.

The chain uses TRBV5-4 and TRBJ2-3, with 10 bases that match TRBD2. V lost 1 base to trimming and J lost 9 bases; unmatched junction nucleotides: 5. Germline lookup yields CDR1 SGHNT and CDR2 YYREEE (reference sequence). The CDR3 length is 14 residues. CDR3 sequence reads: CASSLPSGRGTQYF. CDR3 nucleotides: TGTGCCAGCAGCTTGCCTAGCGGGAGAGGCACGCAGTATTTT.

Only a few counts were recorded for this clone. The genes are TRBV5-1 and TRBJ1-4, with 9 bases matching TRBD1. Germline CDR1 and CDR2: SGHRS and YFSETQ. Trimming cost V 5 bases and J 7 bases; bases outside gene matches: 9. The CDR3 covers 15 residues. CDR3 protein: CASRTRQGVGEKLFF. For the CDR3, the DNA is TGCGCCAGCAGGACGCGACAGGGGGTTGGTGAAAAACTGTTTTTT.

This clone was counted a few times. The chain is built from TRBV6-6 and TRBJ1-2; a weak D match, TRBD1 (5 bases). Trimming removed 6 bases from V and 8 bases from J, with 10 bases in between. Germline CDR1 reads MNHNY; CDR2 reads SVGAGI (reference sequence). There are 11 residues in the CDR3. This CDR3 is CASRTDQGYTF. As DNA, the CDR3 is TGTGCCAGCAGGACAGATCAAGGCTACACCTTC.

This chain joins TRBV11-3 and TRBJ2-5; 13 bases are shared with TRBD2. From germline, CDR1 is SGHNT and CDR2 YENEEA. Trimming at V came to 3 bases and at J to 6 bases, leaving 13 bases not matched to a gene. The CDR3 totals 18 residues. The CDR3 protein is CASSFRTSGSKIKKTQYF. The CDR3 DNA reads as TGTGCCAGCAGCTTTCGGACTAGCGGGAGTAAAATTAAAAAGACCCAGTACTTC.

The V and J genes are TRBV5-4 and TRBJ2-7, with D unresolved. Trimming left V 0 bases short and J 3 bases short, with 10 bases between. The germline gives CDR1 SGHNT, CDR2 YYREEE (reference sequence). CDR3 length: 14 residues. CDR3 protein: CASSLDRSNYEQYF. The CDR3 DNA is TGTGCCAGCAGCTTGGACAGATCGAACTACGAGCAGTACTTC. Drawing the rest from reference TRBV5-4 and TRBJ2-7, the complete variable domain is ETGVTQSPTHLIKTRGQQVTLRCSSQSGHNTVSWYQQALGQGPQFIFQYYREEENGRGNFPPRFSGLQFPNYSSELNVNALELDDSALYLCASSLDRSNYEQYFGPGTRLTVT.

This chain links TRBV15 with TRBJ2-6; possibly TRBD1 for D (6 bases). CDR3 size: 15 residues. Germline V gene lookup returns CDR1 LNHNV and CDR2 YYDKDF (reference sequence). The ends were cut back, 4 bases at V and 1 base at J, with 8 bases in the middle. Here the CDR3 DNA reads TGTGCCACCAGCACAAGGGGGTCTGGGGCCAACGTCCTGACTTTC. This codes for CATSTRGSGANVLTF.

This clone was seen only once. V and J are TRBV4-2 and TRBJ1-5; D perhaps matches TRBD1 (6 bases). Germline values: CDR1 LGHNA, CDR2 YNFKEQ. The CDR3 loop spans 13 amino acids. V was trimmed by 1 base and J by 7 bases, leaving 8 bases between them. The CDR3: CASSQAGEQPQHF. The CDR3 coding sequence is TGTGCCAGCAGCCAAGCAGGGGAACAGCCCCAGCATTTT.

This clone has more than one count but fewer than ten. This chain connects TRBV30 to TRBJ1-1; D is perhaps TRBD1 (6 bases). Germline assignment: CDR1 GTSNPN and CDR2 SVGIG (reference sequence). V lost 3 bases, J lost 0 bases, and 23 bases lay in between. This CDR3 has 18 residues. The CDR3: CAWSPPPNRVGMNTEAFF. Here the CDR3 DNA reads TGTGCCTGGAGCCCCCCCCCTAACAGGGTGGGGATGAACACTGAAGCTTTCTTT.

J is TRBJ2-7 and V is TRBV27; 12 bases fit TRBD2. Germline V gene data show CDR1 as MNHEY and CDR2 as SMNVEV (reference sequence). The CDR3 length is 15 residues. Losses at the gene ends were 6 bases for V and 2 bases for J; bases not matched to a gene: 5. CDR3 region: CASSRLAGDPYEQYF. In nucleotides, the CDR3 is TGTGCCAGCAGCCGACTAGCGGGGGACCCCTACGAGCAGTACTTC.

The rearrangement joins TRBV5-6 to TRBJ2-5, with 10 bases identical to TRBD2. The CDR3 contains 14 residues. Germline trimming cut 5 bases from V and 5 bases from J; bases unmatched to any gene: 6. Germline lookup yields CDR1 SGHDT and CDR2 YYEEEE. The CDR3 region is CASRERGGGETQYF. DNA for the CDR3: TGTGCCAGCAGAGAGCGGGGGGGCGGGGAGACCCAGTACTTC.

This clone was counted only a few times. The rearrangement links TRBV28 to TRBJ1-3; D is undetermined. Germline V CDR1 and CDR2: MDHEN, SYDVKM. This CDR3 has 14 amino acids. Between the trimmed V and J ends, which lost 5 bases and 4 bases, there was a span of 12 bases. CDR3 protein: CASSLSSSGNTIYF. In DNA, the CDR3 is TGTGCCAGCAGTCTAAGCTCATCAGGAAACACCATATATTTT.

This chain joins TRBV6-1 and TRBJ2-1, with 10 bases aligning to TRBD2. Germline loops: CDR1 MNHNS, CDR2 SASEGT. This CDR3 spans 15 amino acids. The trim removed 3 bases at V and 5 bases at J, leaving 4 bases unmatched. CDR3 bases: TGTGCCAGCAGTGATAGGACTAGCGGAAACAATGAGCAGTTCTTC. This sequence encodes CASSDRTSGNNEQFF.

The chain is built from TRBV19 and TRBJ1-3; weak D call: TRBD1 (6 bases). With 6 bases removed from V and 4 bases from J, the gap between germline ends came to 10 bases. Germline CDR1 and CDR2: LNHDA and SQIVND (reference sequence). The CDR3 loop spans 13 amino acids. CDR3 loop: CASRPRGGNTIYF. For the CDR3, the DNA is TGTGCCAGTAGACCGAGGGGGGGAAACACCATATATTTT. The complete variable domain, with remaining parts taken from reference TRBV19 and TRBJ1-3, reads DGGITQSPKYLFRKEGQNVTLSCEQNLNHDAMYWYRQDPGQGLRLIYYSQIVNDFQKGDIAEGYSVSREKKESFPLTVTSAQKNPTAFYLCASRPRGGNTIYFGEGSWLTVV.

The CDR3 DNA follows: TGTGCCAGCAGCTTAGGACAGGGCGCCGCTGAAGCTTTCTTT. Amino acids: CASSLGQGAAEAFF. The chain links TRBV7-2 to TRBJ1-1; 7 bases are a match to TRBD1. The V and J ends lost 1 base and 6 bases, in that order; junction bases with no gene match: 5. This CDR3 is built from 14 residues. Germline V CDR1 and CDR2: SGHTA, FQGNSA.

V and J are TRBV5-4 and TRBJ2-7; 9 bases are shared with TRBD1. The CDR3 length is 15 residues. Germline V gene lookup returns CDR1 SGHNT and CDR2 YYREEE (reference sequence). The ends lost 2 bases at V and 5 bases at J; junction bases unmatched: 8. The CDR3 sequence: CASSLGGQGNHEQYF. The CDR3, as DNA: TGTGCCAGCAGCTTAGGGGGACAGGGTAACCACGAGCAGTACTTC.

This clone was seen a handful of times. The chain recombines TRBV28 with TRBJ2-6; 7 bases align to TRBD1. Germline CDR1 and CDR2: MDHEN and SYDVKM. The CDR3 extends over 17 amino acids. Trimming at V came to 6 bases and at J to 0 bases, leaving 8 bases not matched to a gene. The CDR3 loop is CASSQTGIHSGANVLTF. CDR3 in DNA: TGTGCCAGCAGCCAGACAGGGATTCACTCTGGGGCCAACGTCCTGACTTTC.

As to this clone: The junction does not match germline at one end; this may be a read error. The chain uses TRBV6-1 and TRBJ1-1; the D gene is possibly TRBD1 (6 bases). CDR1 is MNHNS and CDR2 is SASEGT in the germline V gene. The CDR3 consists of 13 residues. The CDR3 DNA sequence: TGTGCCACCTCACTCACAGGGAACTCTGAAGCTTTCTTT. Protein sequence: CATSLTGNSEAFF.

CDR3 sequence (DNA): TGCAGCGTCTCACTTAGCGGGGCGAACACCGGGGAGCTGTTTTTT. As protein: CSVSLSGANTGELFF. V and J are TRBV29-1 and TRBJ2-2, with 8 nucleotides matching TRBD2. CDR1 is SQVTM and CDR2 is ANQGSEA in the germline V gene. This CDR3 has 15 amino acids. Trimming at V came to 6 bases and at J to 0 bases, leaving 6 bases not matched to a gene.

In DNA form, the CDR3 reads TGTGCCAGCAGCCTTTCCGTCCTGAACACTGAAGCTTTCTTT. It translates to CASSLSVLNTEAFF. This chain connects TRBV16 to TRBJ1-1; D gene uncertain. The ends were cut back, 4 bases at V and 0 bases at J, with 9 bases in the middle. The CDR3 has 14 residues. The germline gives CDR1 KGHSY, CDR2 FQNENV.

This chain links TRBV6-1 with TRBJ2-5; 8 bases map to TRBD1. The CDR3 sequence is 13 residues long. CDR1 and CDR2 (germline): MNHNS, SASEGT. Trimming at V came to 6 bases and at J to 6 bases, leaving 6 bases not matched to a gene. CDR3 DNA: TGTGCCAGCAGCGACAGGGGTATGAAGACCCAGTACTTC. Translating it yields CASSDRGMKTQYF.

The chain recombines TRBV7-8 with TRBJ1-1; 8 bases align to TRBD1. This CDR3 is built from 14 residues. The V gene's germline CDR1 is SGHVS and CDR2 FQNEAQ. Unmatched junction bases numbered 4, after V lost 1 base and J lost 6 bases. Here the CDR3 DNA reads TGTGCCAGCAGCTTAGATAGGGACAGGTCTGAAGCTTTCTTT. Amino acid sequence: CASSLDRDRSEAFF.

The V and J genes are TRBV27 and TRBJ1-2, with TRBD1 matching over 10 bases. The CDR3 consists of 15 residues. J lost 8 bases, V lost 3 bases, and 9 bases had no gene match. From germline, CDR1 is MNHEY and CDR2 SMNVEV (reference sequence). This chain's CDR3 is CASSLGTGTGDGYTF. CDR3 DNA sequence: TGTGCCAGCAGTTTGGGGACCGGGACAGGGGACGGCTACACCTTC.

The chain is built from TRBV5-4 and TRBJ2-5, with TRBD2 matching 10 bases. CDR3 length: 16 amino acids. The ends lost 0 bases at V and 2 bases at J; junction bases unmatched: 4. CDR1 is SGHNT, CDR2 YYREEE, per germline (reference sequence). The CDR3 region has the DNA TGTGCCAGCAGCTTGGAACTAGCGGGACGTCAAGAGACCCAGTACTTC. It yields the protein CASSLELAGRQETQYF.

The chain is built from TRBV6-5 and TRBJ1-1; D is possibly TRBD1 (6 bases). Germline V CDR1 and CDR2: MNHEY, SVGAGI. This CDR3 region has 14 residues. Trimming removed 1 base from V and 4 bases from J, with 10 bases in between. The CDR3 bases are TGTGCCAGCAGTTACTTGGGGGGGGCCACTGAAGCTTTCTTT. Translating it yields CASSYLGGATEAFF.